Below, one T cell receptor (beta chain) is given with its context. This table comes from immunoSEQ multiplex PCR, and its TCRdb copy is limited to in-frame clones, with some not included. The sample contains roughly 340,000 clones, 87% of which appear only once. This entry is derived from a study of blood T cell repertoires in COVID-19. This CDR3 contains 15 residues. Germline values: CDR1 SGHAT, CDR2 FQNNGV. V dropped 4 bases and J dropped 9; count of bases not matched to a gene: 6. Seattle cases were enrolled at active infection and followed longitudinally. This clonotype was obtained from a woman between 50 and 59 years old with COVID-19, enrolled during active disease. The chain recombines TRBV11-2 with TRBJ2-1, with 13 bases aligning to TRBD2. Material: peripheral blood. The CDR3, as DNA: TGTGCCAGCAGCTGGGGGACTAGCGGGAACGGTGAGCAGTTCTTC. This sequence encodes CASSWGTSGNGEQFF. The full variable domain, in which reference TRBV11-2 and TRBJ2-1 provide the parts outside the CDR3, is EAGVAQSPRYKIIEKRQSVAFWCNPISGHATLYWYQQILGQGPKLLIQFQNNGVVDDSQLPKDRFSAERLKGVDSTLKIQPAKLEDSAVYLCASSWGTSGNGEQFFGPGTRLTVL.